These 6 T cell receptor beta chains originate from one sample sequenced in a study of cytomegalovirus exposure and HLA in healthy donors. This PCR relied on a set of 60 Vbeta primers and 13 Jbeta primers. This table comes from immunoSEQ multiplex PCR, and its TCRdb copy is limited to in-frame clones, with some not included. The repertoire has some 150,000 clones, roughly 85% of them found once; the top ten carry roughly 3.4%. The sample was PBMCs. All receptors derive from a male donor in good health and CMV-seronegative.

V and J are TRBV6-5 and TRBJ2-3; no clear D gene. V lost 8 bases and J 4 bases, leaving 7 bases between the germline ends. The CDR3 has 11 residues. The germline V gene has CDR1 MNHEY and CDR2 SVGAGI. The CDR3 protein is CASARADTQYF. The CDR3 bases are TGTGCCAGCGCCCGGGCAGATACGCAGTATTTT.

The chain employs TRBV27 and TRBJ1-6, with D perhaps matching TRBD1 (5 bases). From germline, CDR1 is MNHEY and CDR2 SMNVEV (reference sequence). Trimming removed 8 bases at V and 7 bases at J, with 12 bases between. This CDR3 has 13 amino acids. This CDR3 is CASSSGWNSPLHF. The DNA for the CDR3 is TGTGCCAGCTCATCAGGGTGGAATTCACCCCTCCACTTT.

The DNA of the CDR3 is TGTGCCAGCAGCTCCGTCAGGGCATCGGAGGCCAACGTCCTGACTTTC. Encoded protein: CASSSVRASEANVLTF. The V and J genes are TRBV5-5 and TRBJ2-6, with D perhaps matching TRBD1 (5 bases). The CDR3 extends over 16 amino acids. Looked up from germline, CDR1 is SGHKS and CDR2 is YYEKEE (reference sequence). V was cut by 3 bases and J by 6 bases, with 16 bases left in between.

The rearrangement links TRBV6-1 to TRBJ1-2, with a weak D call TRBD1 (5 bases). CDR3 length: 16 amino acids. Trimming left V 2 bases short and J 7 bases short, with 20 bases between. Germline lookup yields CDR1 MNHNS and CDR2 SASEGT. The CDR3 sequence is CASSEKVGQGGRGYTF. For the CDR3, the DNA is TGTGCCAGCAGTGAAAAAGTCGGTCAGGGAGGGCGTGGCTACACCTTC.

This clone was recorded once. This chain joins TRBV28 and TRBJ1-2; no firm D call. The germline V gene encodes CDR1 MDHEN and CDR2 SYDVKM. The CDR3 is 14 amino acids. V gave up 5 bases and J gave up 3 bases, with 13 bases separating them. This CDR3 is CASSTQALYYGYTF. CDR3 sequence (DNA): TGTGCCAGCAGTACCCAAGCCCTATACTATGGCTACACCTTC.

The chain combines TRBV11-3 with TRBJ2-2; 8 bases match TRBD2. The CDR3 is made up of 16 amino acids. Germline trimming cut 2 bases from V and 5 bases from J; bases unmatched to any gene: 7. Looked up from germline, CDR1 is SGHNT and CDR2 is YENEEA. CDR3 DNA: TGTGCCAGCAGCTTACTAGGCGGGGGGTTGACCGGGGAGCTGTTTTTT. Residues: CASSLLGGGLTGELFF.